Below are 9 T cell receptor beta chains sequenced from a single sample in a study of T cell responses to AZD1222 COVID-19 vaccine. The data were produced by immunoSEQ multiplex PCR, yet TCRdb's version contains in-frame clones alone and is incomplete. The sample has 140,000 to 150,000 clones; 93% are singletons. This specimen consisted of peripheral blood, obtained on day 0 of AZD1222 vaccination. These receptors were collected from an adult in good health.

This chain links TRBV5-1 with TRBJ1-5, with TRBD1 as a possible D gene (5 bases). Germline V gives CDR1 SGHRS, CDR2 YFSETQ. V was trimmed by 4 bases and J by 2 bases, leaving 13 bases between them. This CDR3 contains 15 residues. The CDR3, as DNA: TGCGCCAGCAGCCTCCAGGGTGGGGGCAATCAGCCCCAGCATTTT. This translates into CASSLQGGGNQPQHF.

The chain uses TRBV2 and TRBJ2-6; 8 nucleotides line up with TRBD1. J was trimmed by 8 bases and V by 7 bases; bases with no gene match: 13. CDR1 is SNHLY, CDR2 FYNNEI, per germline. This CDR3 region has 16 residues. The CDR3: CASTLGTGGGTNVLTF. CDR3 coding DNA: TGTGCCAGCACCCTGGGAACAGGGGGAGGAACCAACGTCCTGACTTTC.

This clone appeared once. The chain joins TRBV20-1 to TRBJ1-1; no definite D call. The CDR3 runs 13 residues. CDR1 is DFQATT, CDR2 SNEGSKA, per germline (reference sequence). Trimming took off 3 bases at V and 1 base at J, with 9 bases between the two ends. The CDR3 reads CSASMGSNTEAFF. The CDR3 DNA follows: TGCAGTGCTAGTATGGGGTCGAACACTGAAGCTTTCTTT.

This sequence joins TRBV7-2 and TRBJ1-6, with D perhaps matching TRBD1 (6 bases). The CDR3 has 15 amino acids. CDR1 is SGHTA and CDR2 is FQGNSA in the germline V gene. Deletions cut 0 bases from V and 7 bases from J, with 10 bases between. CDR3 in amino acids: CASSLAWGLNSPLHF. Here the CDR3 DNA reads TGTGCCAGCAGCTTAGCTTGGGGGCTCAATTCACCCCTCCACTTT.

This chain connects TRBV7-8 to TRBJ2-3, with 8 positions matching TRBD1. The germline CDR1 and CDR2 sequences are SGHVS and FQNEAQ. The CDR3 has 15 amino acids. The junction had 10 bases not matched to a gene; V was cut back by 5 bases and J by 6 bases. CDR3 protein: CASSPPGTGIDTQYF. The CDR3 coding sequence is TGTGCCAGCAGCCCCCCGGGGACAGGAATCGATACGCAGTATTTT.

V and J are TRBV28 and TRBJ1-5; 7 bases fit TRBD1. V dropped 8 bases and J dropped 7; count of bases not matched to a gene: 11. CDR1 MDHEN and CDR2 SYDVKM come from the germline V gene. The CDR3 length is 14 residues. CDR3 nucleotides: TGTGCCAGCGCACAACAGGGGAAGGAGCAGCCCCAGCATTTT. This translates into CASAQQGKEQPQHF.

The chain employs TRBV5-5 and TRBJ1-5; 10 nucleotides align to TRBD1. V lost 5 bases and J lost 9; bases outside the gene matches: 14. Germline assignment: CDR1 SGHKS and CDR2 YYEKEE (reference sequence). This CDR3 has 16 amino acids. The CDR3 sequence: CASRARDRGIGSPQHF. The CDR3, as DNA: TGTGCCAGCAGGGCTCGGGACAGGGGAATTGGCTCGCCCCAGCATTTT.

V is TRBV3-1 (or the pseudogene TRBV3-2) and J is TRBJ2-1, with D uncertain. This CDR3 contains 12 residues. The germline V gene encodes CDR1 LGHDT and CDR2 YNNKEL (reference sequence). V lost 5 bases and J 10 bases, leaving 12 bases between the germline ends. The CDR3 sequence is CASSFISSEQFF. The DNA for the CDR3 is TGTGCCAGCAGCTTCATCTCGTCCGAGCAGTTCTTC.

J is TRBJ2-7 and V is TRBV27; D may be TRBD1 or TRBD2 (5 bases each). The length of the CDR3 is 12 residues. Germline V gene sequence: CDR1 MNHEY, CDR2 SMNVEV (reference sequence). V lost 6 bases and J 7 bases, leaving 13 bases between the germline ends. The CDR3 DNA reads TGTGCCAGCAGCCTTTCGGGGCGTGAGCAGTACTTC. Protein sequence: CASSLSGREQYF.